These 9 T cell receptor beta chains were sequenced from one sample in a study of cytotoxic CD8 clonotypes in ibrutinib-treated CLL. The protocol was immunoSEQ multiplex PCR, while the TCRdb copy is restricted to in-frame clones and leaves out a portion. This sample has approximately 350,000 clones, with roughly 67% found just once. The sample here was PBMCs, taken after 36 months of ibrutinib treatment. These TCRs come from a human donor with chronic lymphocytic leukemia.

This clone was seen just once. The chain has TRBV28 and TRBJ1-1; tentatively, D is TRBD1 (5 bases). Germline-derived CDR1 and CDR2 are MDHEN and SYDVKM. This CDR3 spans 14 amino acids. V gave up 2 bases and J gave up 1 base, with 8 bases separating them. In DNA, the CDR3 is TGTGCCAGCAGTTTACCCGGACAGAACACTGAAGCTTTCTTT. Amino acid sequence: CASSLPGQNTEAFF.

The genes are TRBV11-2 and TRBJ1-4; D uncertain. The germline V gene has CDR1 SGHAT and CDR2 FQNNGV. The ends were cut back, 6 bases at V and 6 bases at J, with 8 bases in the middle. CDR3 size: 12 residues. CDR3 DNA sequence: TGTGCCAGCAGTCCATTATATGAAAAACTGTTTTTT. Protein product: CASSPLYEKLFF. Supplemented by reference TRBV11-2 and TRBJ1-4, the full variable domain reads EAGVAQSPRYKIIEKRQSVAFWCNPISGHATLYWYQQILGQGPKLLIQFQNNGVVDDSQLPKDRFSAERLKGVDSTLKIQPAKLEDSAVYLCASSPLYEKLFFGSGTQLSVL.

The V and J genes are TRBV4-1 and TRBJ2-1; 10 bases line up with TRBD1. The V and J ends lost 1 base and 6 bases, in that order; junction bases with no gene match: 9. This CDR3 has 17 residues. Germline values: CDR1 MGHRA, CDR2 YSYEKL. The CDR3 loop reads CASSQARLRDRGNEQFF. The CDR3 DNA sequence: TGCGCCAGCAGCCAAGCCCGCCTTAGGGACAGGGGCAATGAGCAGTTCTTC.

CDR3 residues: CASSQVGHTMFRETQYF. CDR3 in DNA: TGCGCCAGCAGCCAAGTGGGGCACACTATGTTCCGGGAGACCCAGTACTTC. The chain links TRBV4-1 to TRBJ2-5; the D gene is possibly TRBD1 (5 bases). V was shortened by 1 base and J by 5 bases, with 20 bases between the two germline ends. The germline V gene encodes CDR1 MGHRA and CDR2 YSYEKL. This CDR3 is built from 17 residues.

In this sample, this clone turned up once. The chain carries TRBV5-6 and TRBJ1-2; a weak D match, TRBD1 (6 bases). V was shortened by 0 bases and J by 3 bases, with 18 bases between the two germline ends. This CDR3 has 17 amino acids. Germline V gene lookup returns CDR1 SGHDT and CDR2 YYEEEE. CDR3 amino acids: CASSLEGVTRDYYGYTF. The DNA for the CDR3 is TGTGCCAGCAGCTTGGAGGGGGTAACGCGGGACTACTATGGCTACACCTTC. Variable domain in full (rest from reference TRBV5-6 and TRBJ1-2): DAGVTQSPTHLIKTRGQQVTLRCSPKSGHDTVSWYQQALGQGPQFIFQYYEEEERQRGNFPDRFSGHQFPNYSSELNVNALLLGDSALYLCASSLEGVTRDYYGYTFGSGTRLTVV.

The count of this clone is one. The chain links TRBV18 to TRBJ2-1; possibly TRBD2 for D (6 bases). V gave up 3 bases and J gave up 1 base, with 7 bases separating them. This CDR3 is built from 14 residues. Germline CDR1 KGHSH, CDR2 LQKENI. Written as DNA, the CDR3 is TGTGCCAGCTCACCGGGGGGTTCCTACAATGAGCAGTTCTTC. Residues: CASSPGGSYNEQFF. The full variable domain, rest sourced from reference TRBV18 and TRBJ2-1, is NAGVMQNPRHLVRRRGQEARLRCSPMKGHSHVYWYRQLPEEGLKFMVYLQKENIIDESGMPKERFSAEFPKEGPSILRIQQVVRGDSAAYFCASSPGGSYNEQFFGPGTRLTVL.

This clone was counted once. The chain is built from TRBV15 and TRBJ2-5, with 8 bases matching TRBD1. This CDR3 comprises 16 residues. Germline V gives CDR1 LNHNV, CDR2 YYDKDF (reference sequence). Trimming removed 2 bases from V and 2 bases from J; junction bases left unmatched: 7. The CDR3: CATSRKRTGLQETQYF. CDR3 coding DNA: TGTGCCACCAGCAGAAAGAGGACAGGGCTACAAGAGACCCAGTACTTC.

The genes are TRBV5-6 and TRBJ2-5; D possibly corresponds to TRBD2 (7 bases). The germline gives CDR1 SGHDT, CDR2 YYEEEE. V was cut by 6 bases and J by 7 bases, with 28 bases left in between. This CDR3 spans 17 amino acids. This CDR3 reads CASTLDSTSATGGTQYF. For the CDR3, the DNA is TGTGCCAGCACCCTGGACAGTACTAGCGCCACGGGAGGGACCCAGTACTTC.

This clone turned up a few times. The chain is built from TRBV6-5 and TRBJ2-7; D is unclear. CDR3 length equals 15 residues. Germline V gives CDR1 MNHEY, CDR2 SVGAGI. V lost 2 bases and J lost 0, with 11 bases in between. The CDR3 coding sequence is TGTGCCAGCAGTTACGTCGGATATTCCTCCTACGAGCAGTACTTC. Amino acids: CASSYVGYSSYEQYF.